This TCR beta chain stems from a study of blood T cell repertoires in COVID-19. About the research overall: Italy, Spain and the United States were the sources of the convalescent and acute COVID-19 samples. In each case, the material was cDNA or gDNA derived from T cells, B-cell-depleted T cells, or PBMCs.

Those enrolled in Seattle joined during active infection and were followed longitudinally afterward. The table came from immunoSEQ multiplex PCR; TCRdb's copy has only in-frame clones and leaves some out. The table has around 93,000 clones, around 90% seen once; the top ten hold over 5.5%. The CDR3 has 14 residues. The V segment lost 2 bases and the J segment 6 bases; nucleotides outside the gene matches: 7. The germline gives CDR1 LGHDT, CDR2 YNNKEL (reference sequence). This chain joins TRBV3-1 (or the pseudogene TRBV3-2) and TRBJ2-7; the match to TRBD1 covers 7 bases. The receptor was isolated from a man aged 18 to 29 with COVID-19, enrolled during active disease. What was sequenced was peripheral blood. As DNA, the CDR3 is TGTGCCAGCAGCCAATACAGGGGTCTGGGCGAGCAGTACTTC. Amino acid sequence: CASSQYRGLGEQYF.